Each of the 20 T cell receptor beta chains below was sequenced from the same sample in a study of CD8 T cells in Susac syndrome. Reverse transcription of roughly 0.45 to 1 ug RNA used random hexamers. TCRdb recomputed calls from the immunoSEQ multiplex PCR reads with MiXCR, one row per CDR3 protein. Here the sample spans about 83,000 distinct CDR3 sequences, 90% to 97% being singletons. Sequenced material: CD8+ T cells from PBMCs. The origin of the receptors is a human donor with Susac syndrome.

The rearrangement uses TRBV27 and TRBJ2-4; 11 bases are shared with TRBD2. Trimming cost V 5 bases and J 7 bases; bases outside gene matches: 4. The germline gives CDR1 MNHEY, CDR2 SMNVEV (reference sequence). This CDR3 has 14 amino acids. The CDR3 is CASSSRLAGNIQYF. Written as DNA, the CDR3 is TGTGCCAGCAGTAGTAGACTAGCGGGGAACATTCAGTACTTC.

V gene TRBV7-3 combines with J gene TRBJ2-1, with D possibly TRBD1 on 5 matching bases. The CDR3 sequence is 14 residues long. The V and J ends lost 5 bases and 6 bases respectively, with 14 bases between them. Germline V gives CDR1 SGHTA, CDR2 FQGTGA. In DNA form, the CDR3 reads TGTGCCAGCAGCCTATTACAGGATAGCAATGAGCAGTTCTTC. Amino acids: CASSLLQDSNEQFF.

The chain links TRBV12-3 or TRBV12-4 to TRBJ2-7, with 8 bases identical to TRBD1. After removal of 5 bases from V and 5 bases from J, the junction contained 11 bases not matched to a gene. This CDR3 comprises 15 residues. CDR3 sequence reads: CASSPWTGNTNEQYF. The CDR3 region has the DNA TGTGCCAGCAGTCCATGGACAGGGAATACGAACGAGCAGTACTTC.

In nucleotides, the CDR3 is TGTGCCAGCTCCGGGACACGCTACGAGCAGTACTTC. Its translation is CASSGTRYEQYF. The chain has TRBV6-1 and TRBJ2-7, with a possible D match to TRBD1 (6 bases). V was pared by 8 bases and J by 3 bases, with 11 bases between. Germline assignment: CDR1 MNHNS and CDR2 SASEGT. This CDR3 has 12 residues.

The sample holds one count of this clonotype. The V call is TRBV20-1, the J call TRBJ2-1; a weak D match, TRBD1 (5 bases). V was clipped by 6 bases and J by 3 bases, with 12 bases between them. Germline V gene sequence: CDR1 DFQATT, CDR2 SNEGSKA (reference sequence). CDR3 length: 13 amino acids. CDR3 DNA: TGCAGTGCCCTTGGGGCCGTCTACAATGAGCAGTTCTTC. Protein product: CSALGAVYNEQFF.

The rearrangement links TRBV29-1 to TRBJ2-7, with D maybe TRBD2 (5 bases). The CDR3 runs 11 residues. The germline V gene encodes CDR1 SQVTM and CDR2 ANQGSEA. Trimming removed 7 bases at V and 3 bases at J, with 10 bases between. The CDR3 DNA reads as TGCAGCGGTAAAGAGGGCTACGAGCAGTACTTC. Protein product: CSGKEGYEQYF.

The CDR3 nucleotides read TGCAGCGTTTTTGGTGGCGGGGAGCTGTTTTTT. It specifies CSVFGGGELFF. J is TRBJ2-2 and V is TRBV29-1, with D hard to call. With 5 bases removed from V and 7 bases from J, the gap between germline ends came to 8 bases. This CDR3 spans 11 amino acids. The germline V gene encodes CDR1 SQVTM and CDR2 ANQGSEA.

The chain links TRBV29-1 to TRBJ2-2; 11 bases agree with TRBD2. The junction had 7 bases not matched to a gene; V was cut back by 1 base and J by 3 bases. Germline V gene lookup returns CDR1 SQVTM and CDR2 ANQGSEA. There are 17 residues in the CDR3. The CDR3 nucleotides read TGCAGCGTTGAAGGGGAACTAGCGGGAGTTTACACCGGGGAGCTGTTTTTT. Its protein is CSVEGELAGVYTGELFF.

The rearrangement links TRBV28 to TRBJ1-5; a possible D gene is TRBD1 (6 bases). In germline, CDR1 is MDHEN, CDR2 SYDVKM. CDR3 length: 17 residues. Trimming stripped 4 bases from V and 5 bases from J, with 21 bases between. This CDR3 is CASSSQYRVRDHQPQHF. The CDR3 DNA sequence: TGTGCCAGCAGTTCCCAGTACAGGGTGAGGGACCATCAGCCCCAGCATTTT.

J is TRBJ2-1 and V is TRBV5-1; 7 positions agree with TRBD2. This CDR3 contains 16 residues. V was pared by 1 base and J by 7 bases, with 11 bases of the junction left unmatched. Germline V CDR1 and CDR2: SGHRS, YFSETQ. CDR3 in DNA: TGCGCCAGCAGCTTGTCTGGGCGGGAGCGAGGTAATGAGCAGTTCTTC. Protein product: CASSLSGRERGNEQFF.

The table lists this clonotype with a count of one. V gene TRBV9 combines with J gene TRBJ1-2; no definite D call. V lost 5 bases and J lost 3, with 8 bases in between. There are 12 residues in the CDR3. Looked up from germline, CDR1 is SGDLS and CDR2 is YYNGEE. In DNA form, the CDR3 reads TGTGCCAGCAGTGACCGAGACTATGGCTACACCTTC. Its translation is CASSDRDYGYTF. Complete variable domain (other parts from reference TRBV9 and TRBJ1-2): DSGVTQTPKHLITATGQRVTLRCSPRSGDLSVYWYQQSLDQGLQFLIQYYNGEERAKGNILERFSAQQFPDLHSELNLSSLELGDSALYFCASSDRDYGYTFGSGTRLTVV.

The chain joins TRBV29-1 to TRBJ1-2, with D unresolved. Germline-derived CDR1 and CDR2 are SQVTM and ANQGSEA. The CDR3 length is 15 residues. V was clipped by 0 bases and J by 2 bases, with 13 bases between them. The chain's CDR3 is CSVEDIGAGNYGYTF. For the CDR3, the DNA is TGCAGCGTTGAAGACATTGGTGCAGGCAACTATGGCTACACCTTC.

The chain is built from TRBV7-8 and TRBJ2-1, with D perhaps assigned TRBD1 or TRBD2 (6 bases each). Germline-derived CDR1 and CDR2 are SGHVS and FQNEAQ. The CDR3 is 15 amino acids. V lost 6 bases, J lost 0 bases, and 12 bases lay in between. The CDR3 spells CASREGGSSYNEQFF. CDR3 sequence (DNA): TGTGCCAGCAGGGAAGGGGGGAGCTCCTACAATGAGCAGTTCTTC.

The chain joins TRBV7-9 to TRBJ2-3; TRBD1 agrees at 10 bases. Germline trimming cut 4 bases from V and 6 bases from J; bases unmatched to any gene: 16. The CDR3 consists of 18 residues. Germline V gives CDR1 SEHNR, CDR2 FQNEAQ (reference sequence). The CDR3 region has the DNA TGTGCCAGCAGCTCGCCCATTGCCGGGACAGGGGAGTTTGATACGCAGTATTTT. This sequence encodes CASSSPIAGTGEFDTQYF.

The rearrangement joins TRBV11-2 to TRBJ2-3; TRBD2 agrees at 9 bases. The CDR3 has 15 amino acids. The germline gives CDR1 SGHAT, CDR2 FQNNGV. The ends lost 5 bases at V and 3 bases at J; junction bases unmatched: 6. CDR3 DNA sequence: TGTGCCAGCAGCCCAGCGGGGGGTCTAACAGATACGCAGTATTTT. Translating gives CASSPAGGLTDTQYF.

This chain joins TRBV29-1 and TRBJ1-2; 7 bases fit TRBD1. V shed 6 bases and J 4 bases; nucleotides not matched to a gene: 8. The length of the CDR3 is 13 residues. CDR1 SQVTM and CDR2 ANQGSEA come from the germline V gene. The CDR3 here is CSVIDRAAYGYTF. The DNA for the CDR3 is TGCAGCGTGATAGACAGGGCAGCCTATGGCTACACCTTC.

J is TRBJ2-7 and V is TRBV5-6; TRBD2 agrees at 14 bases. The CDR3 runs to 17 residues. V trimming: 3 bases; J trimming: 2 bases; junction bases outside the gene matches: 7. CDR1 is SGHDT and CDR2 is YYEEEE in the germline V gene. CDR3: CASSSRGLAGEPYEQYV. CDR3 nucleotides: TGTGCCAGCAGCTCCAGGGGACTAGCGGGGGAGCCCTACGAGCAGTACGTC.

The V gene is TRBV9, the J gene TRBJ2-3; possible D gene TRBD2, 6 bases. The CDR3 has 15 residues. The ends were cut back, 3 bases at V and 0 bases at J, with 11 bases in the middle. Germline lookup yields CDR1 SGDLS and CDR2 YYNGEE. This CDR3 is CASSGAGTSTDTQYF. Written as DNA, the CDR3 is TGTGCCAGCAGCGGGGCGGGGACTAGCACAGATACGCAGTATTTT.

Only one count was recorded for this clonotype. The chain joins TRBV3-1 to TRBJ2-7; 8 nucleotides agree with TRBD2. Germline V lookup: CDR1 LGHDT, CDR2 YNNKEL (reference sequence). The CDR3 is 13 residues long. V lost 2 bases and J lost 5; bases outside the gene matches: 2. The CDR3 loop reads CASSQSSGDEQYF. Written as DNA, the CDR3 is TGTGCCAGCAGCCAAAGTAGCGGGGACGAGCAGTACTTC.

The chain is built from TRBV6-2 or TRBV6-3 and TRBJ2-7; 7 nucleotides agree with TRBD1. Germline V gene sequence: CDR1 MNHEY, CDR2 SVGEGT. The junction had 21 bases not matched to a gene; V was cut back by 4 bases and J by 12 bases. The CDR3 sequence is 16 residues long. CDR3 DNA: TGTGCCAGCAGTTCGGTTCCGACAGGGCCCCCGGGGCGGCTGTACGTC. It specifies CASSSVPTGPPGRLYV.